This T cell receptor (beta chain) was obtained from a study of human T cells and chemical hapten exposure. Described time point: patch test 1, 2 weeks after DPC sensitization. Treatment reported: therapeutic diphenylcyclopropenone sensitization with weekly scalp DPC. This CDR3 has 15 residues. Unmatched junction bases numbered 8, after V lost 5 bases and J lost 2 bases. Germline V CDR1 and CDR2: SGDLS, YYNGEE. This clonotype was recorded at least ten times. TCRdb independently ran MiXCR on the RACE reads; one entry per CDR3 protein. The sample records about 380,000 distinct CDR3 sequences, approximately 5% being singletons.

This chain connects TRBV9 to TRBJ1-1, with 8 bases fitting TRBD1. The sample here was whole blood, taken in connection with sensitization to the hapten diphenylcyclopropenone (DPC). This receptor was obtained from a woman aged 45 to 65 with alopecia areata. Some clones in this sample may be carry-over from other donors' samples. CDR3 sequence: CASSRIGTGNTEAFF. The CDR3 DNA follows: TGTGCCAGCAGTCGTATTGGGACAGGAAACACTGAAGCTTTCTTT.